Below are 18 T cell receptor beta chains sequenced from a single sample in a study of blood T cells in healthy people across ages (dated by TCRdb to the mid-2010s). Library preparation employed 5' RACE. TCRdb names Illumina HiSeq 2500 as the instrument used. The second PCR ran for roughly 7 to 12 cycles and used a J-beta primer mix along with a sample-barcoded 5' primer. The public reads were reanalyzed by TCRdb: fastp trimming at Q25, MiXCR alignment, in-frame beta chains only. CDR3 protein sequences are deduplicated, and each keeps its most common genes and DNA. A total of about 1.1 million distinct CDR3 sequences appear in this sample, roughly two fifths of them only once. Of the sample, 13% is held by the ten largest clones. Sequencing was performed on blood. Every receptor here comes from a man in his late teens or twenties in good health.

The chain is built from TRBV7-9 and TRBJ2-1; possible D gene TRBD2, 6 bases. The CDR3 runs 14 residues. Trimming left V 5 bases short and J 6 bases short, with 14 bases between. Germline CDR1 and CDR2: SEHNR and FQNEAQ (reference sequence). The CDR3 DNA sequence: TGTGCCAGCAGCATGCCGGGGGTGGGCAATGAGCAGTTCTTC. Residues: CASSMPGVGNEQFF.

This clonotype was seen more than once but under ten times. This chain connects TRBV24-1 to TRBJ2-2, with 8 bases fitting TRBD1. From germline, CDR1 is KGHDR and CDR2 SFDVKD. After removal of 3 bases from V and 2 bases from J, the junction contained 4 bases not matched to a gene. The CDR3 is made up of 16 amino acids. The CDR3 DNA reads TGTGCCACCAGTGATCGACAGGGGCGAAACACCGGGGAGCTGTTTTTT. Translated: CATSDRQGRNTGELFF.

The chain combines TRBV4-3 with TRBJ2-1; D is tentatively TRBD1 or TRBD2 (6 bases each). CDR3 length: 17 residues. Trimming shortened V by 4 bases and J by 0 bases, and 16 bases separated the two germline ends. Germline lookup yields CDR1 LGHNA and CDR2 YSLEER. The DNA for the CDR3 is TGCGCCAGCAGCCGGGGGGCTGAGCGGAGCTCCTACAATGAGCAGTTCTTC. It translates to CASSRGAERSSYNEQFF.

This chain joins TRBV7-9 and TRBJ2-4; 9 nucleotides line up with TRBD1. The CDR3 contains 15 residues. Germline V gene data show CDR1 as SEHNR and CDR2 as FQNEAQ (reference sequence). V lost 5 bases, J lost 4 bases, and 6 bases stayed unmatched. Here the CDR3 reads CASSPRDRAKNIQYF. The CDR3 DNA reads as TGTGCCAGCAGCCCCCGGGACAGGGCAAAAAACATTCAGTACTTC.

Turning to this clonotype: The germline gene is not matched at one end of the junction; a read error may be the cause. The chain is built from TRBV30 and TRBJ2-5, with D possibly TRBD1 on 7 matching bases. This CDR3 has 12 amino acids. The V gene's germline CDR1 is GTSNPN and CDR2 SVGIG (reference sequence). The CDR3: CAGSPGGETQYF. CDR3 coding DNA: TGTGCCGGGAGTCCAGGGGGGGAGACCCAGTACTTC.

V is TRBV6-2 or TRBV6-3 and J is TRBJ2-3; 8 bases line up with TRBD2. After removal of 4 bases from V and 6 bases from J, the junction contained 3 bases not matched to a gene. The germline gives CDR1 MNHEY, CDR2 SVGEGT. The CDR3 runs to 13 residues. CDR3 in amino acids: CASSSGTRDTQYF. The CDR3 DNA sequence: TGTGCCAGCAGTTCCGGGACTAGGGATACGCAGTATTTT.

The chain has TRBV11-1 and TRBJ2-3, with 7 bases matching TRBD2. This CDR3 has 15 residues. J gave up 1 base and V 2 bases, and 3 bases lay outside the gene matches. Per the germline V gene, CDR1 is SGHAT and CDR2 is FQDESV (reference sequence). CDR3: CASSLSGDRTDTQYF. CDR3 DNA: TGTGCCAGCAGCTTAAGCGGGGACCGCACAGATACGCAGTATTTT.

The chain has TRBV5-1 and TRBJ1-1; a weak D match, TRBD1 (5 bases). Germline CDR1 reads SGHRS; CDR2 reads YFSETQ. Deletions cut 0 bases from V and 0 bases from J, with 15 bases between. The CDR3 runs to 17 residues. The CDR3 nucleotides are TGCGCCAGCAGCTTGGCGTCAGGGATGTCGGTGAACACTGAAGCTTTCTTT. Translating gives CASSLASGMSVNTEAFF.

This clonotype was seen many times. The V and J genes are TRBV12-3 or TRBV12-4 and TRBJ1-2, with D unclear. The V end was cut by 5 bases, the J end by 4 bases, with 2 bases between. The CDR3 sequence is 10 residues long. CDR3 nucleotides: TGTGCCAGCAGTACCTATGGCTACACCTTC. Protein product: CASSTYGYTF.

The CDR3 loop reads CASSLEVRADTQYF. The CDR3 nucleotides read TGTGCCAGCAGCTTAGAAGTTAGGGCAGATACGCAGTATTTT. This chain links TRBV7-9 with TRBJ2-3; no clear D gene. There are 14 residues in the CDR3. Germline V gene data show CDR1 as SEHNR and CDR2 as FQNEAQ (reference sequence). V lost 1 base, J lost 4 bases, and 9 bases lay in between.

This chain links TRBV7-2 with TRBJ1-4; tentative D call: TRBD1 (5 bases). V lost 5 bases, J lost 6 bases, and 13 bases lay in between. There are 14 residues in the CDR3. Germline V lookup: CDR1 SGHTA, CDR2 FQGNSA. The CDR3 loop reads CASSVRQPYEKLFF. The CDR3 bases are TGTGCCAGCAGCGTTCGACAGCCGTATGAAAAACTGTTTTTT.

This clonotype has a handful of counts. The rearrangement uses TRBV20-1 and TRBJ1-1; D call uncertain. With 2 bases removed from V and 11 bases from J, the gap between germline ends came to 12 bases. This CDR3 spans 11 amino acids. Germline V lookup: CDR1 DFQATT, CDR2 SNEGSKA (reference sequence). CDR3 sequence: CSARRDQEAFF. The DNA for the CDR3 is TGCAGTGCTAGAAGGGATCAAGAGGCTTTCTTT.

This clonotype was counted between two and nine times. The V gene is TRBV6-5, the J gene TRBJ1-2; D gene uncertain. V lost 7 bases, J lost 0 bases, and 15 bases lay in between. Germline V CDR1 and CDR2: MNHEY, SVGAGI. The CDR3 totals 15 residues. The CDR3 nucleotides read TGTGCCAGCACCCCAACACTAGGTGCTAACTATGGCTACACCTTC. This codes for CASTPTLGANYGYTF.

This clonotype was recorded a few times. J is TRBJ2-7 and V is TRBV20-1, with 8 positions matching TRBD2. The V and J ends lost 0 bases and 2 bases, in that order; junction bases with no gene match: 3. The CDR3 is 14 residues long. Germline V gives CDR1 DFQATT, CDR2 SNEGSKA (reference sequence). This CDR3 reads CSARDNGGAYEQYF. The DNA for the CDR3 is TGCAGTGCTAGAGATAACGGGGGGGCCTACGAGCAGTACTTC.

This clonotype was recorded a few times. The CDR3 nucleotides read TGCAGTGCTAAGCGACAGCCGAGCTCCTACGAGCAGTACTTC. Its translation is CSAKRQPSSYEQYF. The chain has TRBV20-1 and TRBJ2-7; D is possibly TRBD1 (5 bases). The CDR3 spans 14 residues. The germline gives CDR1 DFQATT, CDR2 SNEGSKA (reference sequence). V was trimmed by 4 bases and J by 0 bases, leaving 13 bases between them.

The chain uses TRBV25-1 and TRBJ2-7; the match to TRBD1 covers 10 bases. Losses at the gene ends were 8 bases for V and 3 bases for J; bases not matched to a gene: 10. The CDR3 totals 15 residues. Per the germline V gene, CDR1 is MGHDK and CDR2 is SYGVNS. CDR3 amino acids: CASGRTGGKNYEQYF. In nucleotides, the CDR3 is TGTGCCAGCGGGAGGACAGGGGGTAAGAACTACGAGCAGTACTTC.

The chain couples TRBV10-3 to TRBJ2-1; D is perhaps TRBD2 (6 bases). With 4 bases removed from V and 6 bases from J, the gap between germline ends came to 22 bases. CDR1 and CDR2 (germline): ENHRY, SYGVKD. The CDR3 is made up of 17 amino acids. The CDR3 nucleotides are TGTGCCATCAGTGTTGAGAGGAGGCGGGGTCCCTTCAATGAGCAGTTCTTC. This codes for CAISVERRRGPFNEQFF.

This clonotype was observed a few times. The CDR3 DNA reads as TGTGCCAGCAGCTCGACCCCGAGCATGAACAATGAGCAGTTCTTC. Translated: CASSSTPSMNNEQFF. The V gene is TRBV6-5, the J gene TRBJ2-1; D remains unclear. Germline assignment: CDR1 MNHEY and CDR2 SVGAGI. Between the trimmed V and J ends, which lost 6 bases and 5 bases, there was a span of 17 bases. The CDR3 length is 15 residues.